This TCR beta chain was recovered during a study of spatial heterogeneity in lung cancer. Stated time point: sample taken at primary tumor resection. The input material, whole RNA from tumor, nontumor lung or frozen PBMC, was sequenced unsorted. TCRdb used MiXCR to reprocess the 5' RACE reads, holding one entry per CDR3 protein. This repertoire shows roughly 5,200 distinct CDR3 sequences, roughly 24% found once; its top ten account for approximately 15%. The sequence derives from a male donor with early-stage non-small cell lung cancer. Here the sequenced sample was PBMCs, taken at surgery.

The CDR3 DNA sequence: TGTGCCAGCAGCTTGGACACTTCGAGCACAGATACGCAGTATTTT. Amino acids: CASSLDTSSTDTQYF. V is TRBV5-8 and J is TRBJ2-3; no clear D. Germline assignment: CDR1 SGHTS and CDR2 YDEGEE. This CDR3 has 15 amino acids. Trimming removed 0 bases at V and 0 bases at J, with 8 bases between. The complete variable domain, with remaining parts taken from reference TRBV5-8 and TRBJ2-3, reads EAGVTQSPTHLIKTRGQQATLRCSPISGHTSVYWYQQALGLGLQFLLWYDEGEERNRGNFPPRFSGRQFPNYSSELNVNALELEDSALYLCASSLDTSSTDTQYFGPGTRLTVL.